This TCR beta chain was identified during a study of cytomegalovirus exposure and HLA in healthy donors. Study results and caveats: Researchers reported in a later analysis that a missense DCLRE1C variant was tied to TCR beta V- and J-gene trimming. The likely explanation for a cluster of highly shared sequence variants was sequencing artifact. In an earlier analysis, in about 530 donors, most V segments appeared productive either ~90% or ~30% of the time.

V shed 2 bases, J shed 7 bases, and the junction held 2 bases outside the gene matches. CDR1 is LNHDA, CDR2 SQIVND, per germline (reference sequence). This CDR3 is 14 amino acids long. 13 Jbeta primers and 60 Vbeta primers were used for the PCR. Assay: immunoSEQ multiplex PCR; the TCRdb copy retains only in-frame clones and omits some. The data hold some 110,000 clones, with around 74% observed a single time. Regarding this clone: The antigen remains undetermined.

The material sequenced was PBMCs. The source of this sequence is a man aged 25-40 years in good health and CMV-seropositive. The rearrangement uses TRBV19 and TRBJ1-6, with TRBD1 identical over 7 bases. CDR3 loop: CASSIRTGNSPLHF. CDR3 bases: TGTGCCAGTAGTATACGGACAGGCAATTCACCCCTCCACTTT.